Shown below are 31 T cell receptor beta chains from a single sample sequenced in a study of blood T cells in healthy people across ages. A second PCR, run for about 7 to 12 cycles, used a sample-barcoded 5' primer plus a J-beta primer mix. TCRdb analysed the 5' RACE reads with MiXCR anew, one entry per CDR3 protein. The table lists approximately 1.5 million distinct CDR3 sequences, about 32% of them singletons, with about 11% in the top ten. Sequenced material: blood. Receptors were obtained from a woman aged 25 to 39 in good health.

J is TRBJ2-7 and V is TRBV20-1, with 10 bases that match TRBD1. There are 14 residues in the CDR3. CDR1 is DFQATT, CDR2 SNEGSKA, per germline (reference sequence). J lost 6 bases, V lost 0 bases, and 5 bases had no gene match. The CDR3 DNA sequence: TGCAGTGCTAGAGATCAGGACAGGGGGGGCGAGCAGTACTTC. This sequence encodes CSARDQDRGGEQYF.

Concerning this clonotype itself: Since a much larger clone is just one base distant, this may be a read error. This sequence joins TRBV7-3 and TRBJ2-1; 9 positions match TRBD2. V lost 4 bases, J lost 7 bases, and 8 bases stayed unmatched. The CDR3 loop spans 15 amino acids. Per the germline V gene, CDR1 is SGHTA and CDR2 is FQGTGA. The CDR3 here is CASSSGTSRSNEQFF. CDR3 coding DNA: TGTGCCAGCAGCTCCGGGACTAGCAGGAGTAATGAGCAGTTCTTC.

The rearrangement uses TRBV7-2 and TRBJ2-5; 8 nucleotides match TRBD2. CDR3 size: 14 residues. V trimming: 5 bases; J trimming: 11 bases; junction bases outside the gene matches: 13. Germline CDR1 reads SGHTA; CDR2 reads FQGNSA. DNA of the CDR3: TGTGCCAGCAGCCTCGGGGGGGCCTCGAGGGAGCAGTACTTC. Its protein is CASSLGGASREQYF.

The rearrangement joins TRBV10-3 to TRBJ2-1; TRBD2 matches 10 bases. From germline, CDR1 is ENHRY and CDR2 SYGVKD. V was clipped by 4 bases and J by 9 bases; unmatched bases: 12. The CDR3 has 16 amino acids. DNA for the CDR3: TGTGCCATCAGTGGCTTAGCGGGAGGCTCGGTGGCTGAGCAGTTCTTC. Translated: CAISGLAGGSVAEQFF.

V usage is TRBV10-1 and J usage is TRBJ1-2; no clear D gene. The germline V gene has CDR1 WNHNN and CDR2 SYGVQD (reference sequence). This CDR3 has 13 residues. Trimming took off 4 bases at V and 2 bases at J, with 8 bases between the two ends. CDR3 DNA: TGCGCCAGCAGTGGAGTAAGAAACTATGGCTACACCTTC. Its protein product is CASSGVRNYGYTF.

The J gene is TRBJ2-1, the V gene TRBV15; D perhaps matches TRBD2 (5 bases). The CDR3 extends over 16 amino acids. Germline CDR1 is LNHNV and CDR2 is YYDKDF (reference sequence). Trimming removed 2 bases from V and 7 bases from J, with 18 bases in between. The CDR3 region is CATSRTRSGSGNEQFF. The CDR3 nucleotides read TGTGCCACCAGCAGAACCCGCTCGGGGAGTGGGAATGAGCAGTTCTTC.

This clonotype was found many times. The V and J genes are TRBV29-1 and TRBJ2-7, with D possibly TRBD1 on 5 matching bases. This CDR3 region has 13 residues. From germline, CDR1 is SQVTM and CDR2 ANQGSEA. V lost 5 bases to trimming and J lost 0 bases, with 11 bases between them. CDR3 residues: CSVRQLSSYEQYF. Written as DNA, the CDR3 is TGCAGCGTTCGACAGCTGAGCTCCTACGAGCAGTACTTC.

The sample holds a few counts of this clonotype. The CDR3 region is CASSPPGRRGTEAFF. CDR3 DNA sequence: TGTGCCAGCTCACCACCGGGACGAAGGGGCACTGAAGCTTTCTTT. J is TRBJ1-1 and V is TRBV18; weak D call: TRBD1 (5 bases). In germline, CDR1 is KGHSH, CDR2 LQKENI. The CDR3 has 15 amino acids. The germline V and J ends were trimmed by 0 bases and 4 bases, with 12 bases remaining between them.

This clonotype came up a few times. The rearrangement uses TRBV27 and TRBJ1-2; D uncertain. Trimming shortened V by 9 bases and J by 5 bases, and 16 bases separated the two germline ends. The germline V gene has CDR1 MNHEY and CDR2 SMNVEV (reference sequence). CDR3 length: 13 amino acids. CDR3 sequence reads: CASGSQADYGYTF. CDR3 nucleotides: TGTGCCAGTGGATCCCAGGCCGATTATGGCTACACCTTC.

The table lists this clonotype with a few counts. CDR3 region: CASSFATSGVGETQYF. DNA of the CDR3: TGTGCCAGCAGCTTCGCAACTAGCGGGGTTGGAGAGACCCAGTACTTC. This chain uses TRBV4-2 with TRBJ2-5; 10 nucleotides line up with TRBD2. This CDR3 is 16 amino acids long. Germline V gene sequence: CDR1 LGHNA, CDR2 YNFKEQ. The V and J ends lost 5 bases and 4 bases, in that order; junction bases with no gene match: 10.

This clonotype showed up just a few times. CDR3 nucleotide sequence: TGTGCCAGCAGGAAAAACTACGAGCAGTACTTC. This gives the protein CASRKNYEQYF. The J gene is TRBJ2-7, the V gene TRBV6-5; no clear D. This CDR3 has 11 residues. The germline V gene has CDR1 MNHEY and CDR2 SVGAGI. Trimming pared 6 bases from V and 3 bases from J, leaving 6 bases between.

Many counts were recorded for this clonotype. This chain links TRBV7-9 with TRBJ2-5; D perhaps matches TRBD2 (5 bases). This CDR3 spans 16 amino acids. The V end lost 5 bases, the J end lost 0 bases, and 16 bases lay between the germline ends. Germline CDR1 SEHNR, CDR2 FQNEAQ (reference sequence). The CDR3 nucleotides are TGTGCCAGCAGCCCTCTGGTTATGGGAGACCAAGAGACCCAGTACTTC. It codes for CASSPLVMGDQETQYF.

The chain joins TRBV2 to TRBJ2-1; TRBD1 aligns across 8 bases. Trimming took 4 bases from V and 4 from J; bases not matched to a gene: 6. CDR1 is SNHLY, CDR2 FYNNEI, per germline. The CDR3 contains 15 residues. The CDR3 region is CASSGQGLLYNEQFF. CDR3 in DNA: TGTGCCAGCAGTGGACAGGGGCTATTATACAATGAGCAGTTCTTC.

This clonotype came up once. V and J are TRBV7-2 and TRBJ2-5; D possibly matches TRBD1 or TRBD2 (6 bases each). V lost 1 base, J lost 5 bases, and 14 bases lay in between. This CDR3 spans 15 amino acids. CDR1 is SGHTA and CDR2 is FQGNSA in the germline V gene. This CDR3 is CASSLDGGSWETQYF. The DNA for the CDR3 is TGTGCCAGCAGCTTAGACGGGGGCTCTTGGGAGACCCAGTACTTC.

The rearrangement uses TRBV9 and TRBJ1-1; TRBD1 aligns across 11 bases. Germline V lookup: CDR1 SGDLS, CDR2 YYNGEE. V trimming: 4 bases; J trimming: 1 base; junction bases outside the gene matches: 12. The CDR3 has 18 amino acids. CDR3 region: CASSTPPGQGVRNTEAFF. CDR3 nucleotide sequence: TGTGCCAGCAGCACACCGCCGGGACAGGGGGTAAGGAACACTGAAGCTTTCTTT.

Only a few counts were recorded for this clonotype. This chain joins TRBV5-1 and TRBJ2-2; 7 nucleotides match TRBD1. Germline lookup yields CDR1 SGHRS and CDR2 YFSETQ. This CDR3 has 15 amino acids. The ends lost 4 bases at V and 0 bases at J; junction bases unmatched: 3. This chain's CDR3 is CASSQDRPNTGELFF. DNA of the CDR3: TGCGCCAGCAGCCAGGACAGGCCGAACACCGGGGAGCTGTTTTTT.

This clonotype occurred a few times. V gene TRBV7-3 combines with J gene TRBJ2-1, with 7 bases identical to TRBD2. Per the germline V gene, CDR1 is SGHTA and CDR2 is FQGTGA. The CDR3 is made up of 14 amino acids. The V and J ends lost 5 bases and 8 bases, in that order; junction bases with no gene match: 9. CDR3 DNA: TGTGCCAGCAGCGTGACCGGGGGAGGGGATGAGCAGTTCTTC. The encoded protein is CASSVTGGGDEQFF. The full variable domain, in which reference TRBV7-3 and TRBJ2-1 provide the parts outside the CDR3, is GAGVSQTPSNKVTEKGKYVELRCDPISGHTALYWYRQSLGQGPEFLIYFQGTGAADDSGLPNDRFFAVRPEGSVSTLKIQRTERGDSAVYLCASSVTGGGDEQFFGPGTRLTVL.

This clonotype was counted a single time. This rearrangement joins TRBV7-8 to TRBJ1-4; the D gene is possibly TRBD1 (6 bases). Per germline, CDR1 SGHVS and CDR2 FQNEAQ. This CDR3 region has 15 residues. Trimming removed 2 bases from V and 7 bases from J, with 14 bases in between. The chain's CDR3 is CASSLRKGGTEKLFF. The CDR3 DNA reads TGTGCCAGCAGCTTACGGAAGGGGGGTACTGAAAAACTGTTTTTT.

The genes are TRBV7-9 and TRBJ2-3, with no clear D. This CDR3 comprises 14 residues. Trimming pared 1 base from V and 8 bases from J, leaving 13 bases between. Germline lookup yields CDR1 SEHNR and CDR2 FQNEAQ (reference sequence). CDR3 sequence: CASSLEGLSTTQYF. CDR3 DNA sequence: TGTGCCAGCAGCTTAGAGGGCCTTTCGACTACGCAGTATTTT.

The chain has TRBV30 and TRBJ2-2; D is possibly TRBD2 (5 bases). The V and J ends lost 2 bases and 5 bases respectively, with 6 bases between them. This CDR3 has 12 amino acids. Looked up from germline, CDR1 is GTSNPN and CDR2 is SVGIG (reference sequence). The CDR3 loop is CAWSTGTGELFF. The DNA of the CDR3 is TGTGCCTGGAGTACGGGGACCGGGGAGCTGTTTTTT.

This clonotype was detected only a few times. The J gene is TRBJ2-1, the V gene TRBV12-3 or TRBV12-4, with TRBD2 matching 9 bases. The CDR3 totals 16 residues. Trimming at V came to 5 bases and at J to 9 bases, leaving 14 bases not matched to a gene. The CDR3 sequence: CASSPLGGRAGGEQFF. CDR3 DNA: TGTGCCAGCAGTCCCCTCGGCGGGAGGGCCGGGGGTGAGCAGTTCTTC.

The CDR3 here is CASSQWTGGRTYETQYF. The CDR3 DNA follows: TGTGCCAGCAGCCAGTGGACAGGGGGGAGAACCTATGAGACCCAGTACTTC. This sequence joins TRBV3-1 and TRBJ2-5; 10 nucleotides match TRBD1. J lost 5 bases, V lost 3 bases, and 12 bases had no gene match. The CDR3 covers 17 residues. CDR1 and CDR2 (germline): LGHDT, YNNKEL (reference sequence).

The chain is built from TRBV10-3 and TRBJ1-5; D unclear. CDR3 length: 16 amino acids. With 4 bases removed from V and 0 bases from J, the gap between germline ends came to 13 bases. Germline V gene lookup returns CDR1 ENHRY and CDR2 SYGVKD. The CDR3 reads CAISGEREYSNQPQHF. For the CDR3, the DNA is TGTGCCATCAGTGGTGAAAGGGAATATAGCAATCAGCCCCAGCATTTT.

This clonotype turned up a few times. The CDR3: CASSRRGPTGDTQYF. The CDR3 bases are TGTGCCAGCAGCCGCAGGGGCCCGACCGGAGATACGCAGTATTTT. The chain combines TRBV3-1 with TRBJ2-3; D might be TRBD1 (6 bases). Trimming pared 4 bases from V and 5 bases from J, leaving 16 bases between. The CDR3 consists of 15 residues. Germline V gives CDR1 LGHDT, CDR2 YNNKEL (reference sequence).

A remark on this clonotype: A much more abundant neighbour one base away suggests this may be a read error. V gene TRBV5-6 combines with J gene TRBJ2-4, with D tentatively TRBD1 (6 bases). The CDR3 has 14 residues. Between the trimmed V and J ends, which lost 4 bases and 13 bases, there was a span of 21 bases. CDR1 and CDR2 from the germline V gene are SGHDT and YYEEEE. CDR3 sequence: CASSTIYRVQEQYF. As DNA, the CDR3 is TGTGCCAGCAGCACGATCTACAGGGTCCAAGAGCAGTACTTC. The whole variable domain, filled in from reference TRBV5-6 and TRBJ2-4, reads DAGVTQSPTHLIKTRGQQVTLRCSPKSGHDTVSWYQQALGQGPQFIFQYYEEEERQRGNFPDRFSGHQFPNYSSELNVNALLLGDSALYLCASSTIYRVQEQYFGAGTRLSVL.

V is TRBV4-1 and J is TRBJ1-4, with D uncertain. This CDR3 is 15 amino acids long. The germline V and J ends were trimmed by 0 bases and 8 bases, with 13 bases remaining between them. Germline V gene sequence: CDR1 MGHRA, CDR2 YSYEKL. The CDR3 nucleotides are TGCGCCAGCAGCCAAGAAGTAGGAAGGGCCGAAAAACTGTTTTTT. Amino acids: CASSQEVGRAEKLFF.

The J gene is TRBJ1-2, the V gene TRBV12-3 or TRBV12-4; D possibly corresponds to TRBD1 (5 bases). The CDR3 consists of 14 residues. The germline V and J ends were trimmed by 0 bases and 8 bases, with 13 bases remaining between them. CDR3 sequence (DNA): TGTGCCAGCAGTTTAGCTCTAGGGGTAATCGGCTACACCTTC. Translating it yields CASSLALGVIGYTF.

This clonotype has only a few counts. CDR3 DNA: TGTGCCAGCAGTTCCGAAACGAGCACAGATACGCAGTATTTT. Its protein is CASSSETSTDTQYF. The J gene is TRBJ2-3, the V gene TRBV27; D remains ambiguous. The CDR3 runs to 14 residues. Trimming shortened V by 4 bases and J by 0 bases, and 8 bases separated the two germline ends. The germline CDR1 and CDR2 sequences are MNHEY and SMNVEV (reference sequence).

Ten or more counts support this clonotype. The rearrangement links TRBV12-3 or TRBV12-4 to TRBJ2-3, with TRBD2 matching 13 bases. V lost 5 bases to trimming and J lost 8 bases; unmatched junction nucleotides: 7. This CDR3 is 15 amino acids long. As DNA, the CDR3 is TGTGCCAGCAGTCCCGGACTAGCGGGAGTTGGTACGCAGTATTTT. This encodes CASSPGLAGVGTQYF.

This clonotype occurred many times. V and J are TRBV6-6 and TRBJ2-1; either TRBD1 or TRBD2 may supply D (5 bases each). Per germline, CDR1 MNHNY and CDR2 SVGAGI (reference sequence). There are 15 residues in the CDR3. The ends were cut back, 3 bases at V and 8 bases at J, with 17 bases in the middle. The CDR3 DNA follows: TGTGCCAGCAGTTATAAAACCGGGGCCTGGGATGAGCAGTTCTTC. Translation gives CASSYKTGAWDEQFF.

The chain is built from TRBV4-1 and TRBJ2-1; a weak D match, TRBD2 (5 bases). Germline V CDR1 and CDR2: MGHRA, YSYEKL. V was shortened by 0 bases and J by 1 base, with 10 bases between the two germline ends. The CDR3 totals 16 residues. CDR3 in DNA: TGCGCCAGCAGCCAAGAGGGCGGGCGGTCCTACAATGAGCAGTTCTTC. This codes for CASSQEGGRSYNEQFF.